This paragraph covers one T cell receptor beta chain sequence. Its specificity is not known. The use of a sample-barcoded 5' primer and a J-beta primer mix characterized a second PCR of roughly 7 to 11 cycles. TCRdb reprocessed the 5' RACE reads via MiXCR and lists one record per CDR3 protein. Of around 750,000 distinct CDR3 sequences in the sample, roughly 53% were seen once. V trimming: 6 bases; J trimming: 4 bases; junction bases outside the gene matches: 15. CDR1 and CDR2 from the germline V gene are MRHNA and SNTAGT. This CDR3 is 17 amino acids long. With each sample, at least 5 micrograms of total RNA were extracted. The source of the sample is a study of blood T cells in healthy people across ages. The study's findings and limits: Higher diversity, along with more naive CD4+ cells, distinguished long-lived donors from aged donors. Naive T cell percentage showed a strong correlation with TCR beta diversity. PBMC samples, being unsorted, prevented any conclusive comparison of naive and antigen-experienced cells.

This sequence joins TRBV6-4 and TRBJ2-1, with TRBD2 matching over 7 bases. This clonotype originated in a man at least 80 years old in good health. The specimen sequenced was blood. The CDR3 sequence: CASSRGVSGRGYNEQFF. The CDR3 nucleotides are TGTGCCAGCAGCCGCGGGGTGAGCGGGCGGGGGTACAATGAGCAGTTCTTC.